This T cell receptor beta chain was recorded in a study of metastatic and nonmetastatic thyroid tumors. Looking at the study overall: Repertoires of blood and of tissue (tumor or nodule) from malignant and benign thyroid patients were compared. Study outcomes and limitations: For both blood and tumor, malignant thyroid tumors reportedly showed significantly higher TCR beta diversity than benign nodules did.

Trimming removed 5 bases at V and 11 bases at J, with 15 bases between. Germline CDR1 is SEHNR and CDR2 is FQNEAQ (reference sequence). The CDR3 spans 12 residues. All patients were untreated before thyroid surgery. Per the study methods: The study took CDR3 differences across clinicopathological groups and made a distant-metastasis classifier for papillary thyroid cancer from them. TCRdb re-called the PCR reads through MiXCR. The authors' filters were not applied to this entry. Among some 37,000 clones listed, about 20% were seen once. In this sample, this clone turned up many times. Its matching antigen is unknown.

The sequence came from a female donor with papillary thyroid cancer or a benign thyroid nodule (not recorded which). Some clones in this sample may be carry-over from other donors' samples. The rearrangement joins TRBV7-9 to TRBJ1-1; D is possibly TRBD1 (6 bases). Sequencing was carried out using blood. CDR3 sequence (DNA): TGTGCCAGCAGCACATCAACAGGGAGGGCTTTCTTT. This sequence encodes CASSTSTGRAFF.